A selection of T cell receptor beta chains follows, all from one sample in a study of T cells expressing NK-cell markers. No DNA is given; TCRdb re-called the 5' RACE reads and lists each CDR3 protein once. There are about 550,000 distinct CDR3 sequences in the sample, with roughly 3.6% held by the top ten. Material: blood T cells: a sorted CD56 or NKG2C T cell subset, CD4+ or CD8+ T cells, or bulk PBMC T cells (not recorded which). These TCRs come from a young man in good health. Each CDR3 is given with its conserved first and last residue.

TRBJ1-1	TRBV12-3/TRBV12-4	CASRKTGAVVEAFF
TRBJ2-1	TRBV7-9	CASSLPRGIYNEQFF
TRBJ2-4	TRBV20-1	CSALRGGGKNIQYF
TRBJ2-2	TRBV12-3/TRBV12-4	CASSPVPATGELFF
TRBJ2-7	TRBV6-2/TRBV6-3	CATLQPRPSYEQYF
TRBJ1-1	TRBV6-6	CATRLYNTEAFF
TRBJ2-2	TRBV20-1	CSARLAGGGDTGELFF
TRBJ2-2	TRBV24-1	CATSDQTQRDGTGELFF
TRBJ2-3	TRBV21-1	CASSRTGGTEPDTQYF
TRBJ2-1	TRBV20-1	CSASPVATYNEQFF
TRBJ2-1	TRBV29-1	CSVPGGADGTEYNEQFF
TRBJ1-1	TRBV29-1	CSVTDQGAANTEAFF
TRBJ1-1	TRBV5-1	CASSLAGGTASLFEAFF
TRBJ1-5	TRBV7-8	CASSLVPDRGMGQPQHF
TRBJ2-3	TRBV20-1	CSARAPGLVTDTQYF
TRBJ2-3	TRBV5-1	CASSLGGWGDTDTQYF
TRBJ2-6	TRBV11-2	CASSYGQISGANVLTF
TRBJ2-1	TRBV20-1	CSARVAGGFNEQFF
TRBJ2-3	TRBV6-5	CASSYAGDRDTQYF
TRBJ2-1	TRBV24-1	CATSDRPLGSNEQFF
TRBJ2-3	TRBV5-1	CASSLRDPRTDTQYF
TRBJ2-3	TRBV20-1	CSAGQGSDTQYF
TRBJ2-5	TRBV5-1	CASISGTGRQETQYF
TRBJ2-5	TRBV12-5	CASGLRVAGIQETQYF